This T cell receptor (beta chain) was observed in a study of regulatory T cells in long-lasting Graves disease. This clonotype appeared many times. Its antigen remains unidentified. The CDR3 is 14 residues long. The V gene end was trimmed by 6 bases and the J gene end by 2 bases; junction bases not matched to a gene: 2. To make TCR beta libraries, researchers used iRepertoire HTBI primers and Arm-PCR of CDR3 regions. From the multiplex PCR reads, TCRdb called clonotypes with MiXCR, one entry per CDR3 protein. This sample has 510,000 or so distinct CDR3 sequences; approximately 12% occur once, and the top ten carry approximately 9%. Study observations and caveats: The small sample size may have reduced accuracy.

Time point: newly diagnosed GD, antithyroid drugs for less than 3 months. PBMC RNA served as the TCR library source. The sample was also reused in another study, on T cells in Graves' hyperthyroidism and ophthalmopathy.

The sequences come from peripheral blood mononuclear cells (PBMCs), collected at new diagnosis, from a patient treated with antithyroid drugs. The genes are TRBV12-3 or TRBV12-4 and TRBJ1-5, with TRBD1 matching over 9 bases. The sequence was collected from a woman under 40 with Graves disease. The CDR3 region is CASSRTGGNQPQHF. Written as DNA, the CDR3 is TGTGCCAGCAGCCGGACAGGGGGCAATCAGCCCCAGCATTTT.